This T cell receptor beta chain comes out of a study of CD8+CD57+ T cells in acquired aplastic anemia. Study-wide points: Around 27 CD8+ CDR3 sequences occurred in both the patients and the controls.

The CDR3 runs to 16 residues. CDR1 is LNHDA, CDR2 SQIVND, per germline (reference sequence). The trim removed 6 bases at V and 0 bases at J, leaving 8 bases unmatched. TCR beta VDJ and CDR3 profiling used genomic DNA as template. TCRdb processed the reads anew with MiXCR; each CDR3 protein has one entry. Altogether 150,000 to 200,000 distinct CDR3 sequences are present, less than 60% being singletons, with the ten largest covering about 1.2%. At least ten counts were recorded for this clonotype. The target antigen is unknown. Patients who underwent sequencing had shown CD8+CD57+ cell expansion by flow cytometry.

This chain uses TRBV19 with TRBJ1-1; 9 bases align to TRBD1. The sequence came from a human donor with aplastic anemia. Sequenced material: sorted CD4+, CD8+, or CD8+CD57+ T cells (not recorded which) from PBMCs. CDR3 amino acids: CASSPGTGGMNTEAFF. The CDR3 bases are TGTGCCAGTAGCCCGGGAACAGGGGGCATGAACACTGAAGCTTTCTTT.